The present entry profiles one T cell receptor beta chain with its context. The data originate from a study of blood T cell repertoires in COVID-19. As for the study in general: COVID-19 samples from acute and convalescent phases originated in the United States, Italy and Spain. Sample material is recorded as cDNA or gDNA derived from T cells, B-cell-depleted T cells, or PBMCs.

Profiling relied on immunoSEQ multiplex PCR, and the TCRdb table lists in-frame clones only, not all of them. In the table there are 250,000 to 350,000 clones, 87% of which are singletons. The sample consisted of peripheral blood. The receptor comes from a woman between 45 and 65 years old who had recovered from COVID-19.

The CDR3 DNA reads TGTGCCAGCAGCTCCGAGACAGGAGAAAACACCGGGGAGCTGTTTTTT. Protein: CASSSETGENTGELFF. The chain has TRBV11-2 and TRBJ2-2, with a possible D match to TRBD1 (6 bases). CDR3 length: 16 residues. Between the trimmed V and J ends, which lost 4 bases and 2 bases, there was a span of 14 bases. Germline V gives CDR1 SGHAT, CDR2 FQNNGV.